This T cell receptor beta chain came from a study of blood T cells in healthy people across ages. This clonotype was counted many times. Its antigen is still unknown. Healthy Caucasian individuals from Russia aged about 6 to 95 were enrolled as donors. CDR3 size: 13 residues. CDR1 and CDR2 from the germline V gene are MNHNS and SASEGT. V lost 5 bases and J lost 8, with 13 bases in between. It was with a sample-barcoded 5' primer and a J-beta primer mix that a second PCR of roughly 6 to 12 cycles was run. TCRdb re-called the 5' RACE reads through MiXCR, storing one row per CDR3 protein. The sample yields fewer than 1.5 million distinct CDR3 sequences, around 39% seen once. Points from the study as a whole: The fall in TCR beta diversity per million T cells was roughly linear with age. More naive CD4+ cells and higher diversity marked long-lived donors relative to aged donors.

The receptor's source is a young woman in good health. The specimen was blood. The chain joins TRBV6-1 to TRBJ2-1; the D gene could be TRBD1 or TRBD2 (5 bases each). CDR3 coding DNA: TGTGCCAGCAGTTTACTTCGGGGCGATGAGCAGTTCTTC. It translates to CASSLLRGDEQFF.